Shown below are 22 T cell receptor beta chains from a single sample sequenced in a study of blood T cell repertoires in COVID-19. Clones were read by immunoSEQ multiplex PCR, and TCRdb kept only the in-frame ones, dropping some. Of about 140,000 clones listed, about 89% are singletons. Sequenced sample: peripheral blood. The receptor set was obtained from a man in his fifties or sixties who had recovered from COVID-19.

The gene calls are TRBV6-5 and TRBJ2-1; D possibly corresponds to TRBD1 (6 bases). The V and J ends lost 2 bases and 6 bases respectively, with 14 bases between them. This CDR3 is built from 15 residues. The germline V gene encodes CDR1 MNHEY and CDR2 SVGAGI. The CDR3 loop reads CASSYSQGKGNEQFF. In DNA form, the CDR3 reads TGTGCCAGCAGTTACAGTCAGGGGAAGGGCAATGAGCAGTTCTTC.

The CDR3 is CASSLDRGVGNTEAFF. The CDR3, as DNA: TGCGCCAGCAGCTTGGACAGGGGGGTAGGGAACACTGAAGCTTTCTTT. The V call is TRBV4-1, the J call TRBJ1-1; 10 bases map to TRBD1. J lost 1 base, V lost 5 bases, and 7 bases had no gene match. Germline V CDR1 and CDR2: MGHRA, YSYEKL. The CDR3 loop spans 16 amino acids.

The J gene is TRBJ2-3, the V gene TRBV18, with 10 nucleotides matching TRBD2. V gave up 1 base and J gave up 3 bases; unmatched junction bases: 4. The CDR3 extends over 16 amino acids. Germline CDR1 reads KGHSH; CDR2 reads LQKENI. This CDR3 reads CASSPQLAGVTDTQYF. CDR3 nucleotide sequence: TGTGCCAGCTCACCACAGCTAGCGGGGGTTACAGATACGCAGTATTTT.

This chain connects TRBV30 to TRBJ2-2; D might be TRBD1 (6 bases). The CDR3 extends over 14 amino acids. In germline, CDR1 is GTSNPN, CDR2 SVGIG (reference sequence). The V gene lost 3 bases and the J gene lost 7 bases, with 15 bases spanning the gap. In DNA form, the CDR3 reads TGTGCCTGGAGCCACCTTGGGACAATCGGGGAGCTGTTTTTT. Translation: CAWSHLGTIGELFF.

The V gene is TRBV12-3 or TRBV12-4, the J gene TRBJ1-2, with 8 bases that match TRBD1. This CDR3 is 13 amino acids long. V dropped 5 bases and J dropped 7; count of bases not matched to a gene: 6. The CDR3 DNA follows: TGTGCCAGCAGTCTATCAGGGGGCGGTGGCTACACCTTC. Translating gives CASSLSGGGGYTF.

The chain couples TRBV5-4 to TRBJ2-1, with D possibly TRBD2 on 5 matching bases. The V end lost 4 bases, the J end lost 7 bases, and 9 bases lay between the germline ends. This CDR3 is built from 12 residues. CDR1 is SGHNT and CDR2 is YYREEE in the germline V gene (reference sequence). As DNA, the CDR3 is TGTGCCAGCAGCCGGGATCAAAATGAGCAGTTCTTC. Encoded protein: CASSRDQNEQFF.

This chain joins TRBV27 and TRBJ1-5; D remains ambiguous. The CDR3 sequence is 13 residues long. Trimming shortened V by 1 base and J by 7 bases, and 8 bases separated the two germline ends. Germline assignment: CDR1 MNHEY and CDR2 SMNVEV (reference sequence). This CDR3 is CASSLYREQPQHF. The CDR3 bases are TGTGCCAGCAGTTTATACCGAGAACAGCCCCAGCATTTT.

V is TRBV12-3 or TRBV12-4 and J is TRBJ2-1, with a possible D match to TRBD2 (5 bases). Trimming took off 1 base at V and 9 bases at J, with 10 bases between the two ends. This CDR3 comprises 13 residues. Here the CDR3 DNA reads TGTGCCAGCAGTTTAGTTCTCGAGGGTGAGCAGTTCTTC. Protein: CASSLVLEGEQFF.

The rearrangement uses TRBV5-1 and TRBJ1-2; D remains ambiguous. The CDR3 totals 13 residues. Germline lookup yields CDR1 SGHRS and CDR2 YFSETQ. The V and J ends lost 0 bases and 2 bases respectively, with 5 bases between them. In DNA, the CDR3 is TGCGCCAGCAGCTTGGATCAGAACTATGGCTACACCTTC. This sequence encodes CASSLDQNYGYTF.

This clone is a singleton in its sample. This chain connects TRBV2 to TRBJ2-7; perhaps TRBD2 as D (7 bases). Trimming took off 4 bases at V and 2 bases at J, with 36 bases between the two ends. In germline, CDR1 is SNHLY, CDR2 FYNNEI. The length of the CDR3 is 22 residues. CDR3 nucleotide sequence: TGTGCCAGCAGTGCCGGGGGGCTAGCGATTGGGCCCCTCATTGGGCCAACCTACGAGCAGTACTTC. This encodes CASSAGGLAIGPLIGPTYEQYF.

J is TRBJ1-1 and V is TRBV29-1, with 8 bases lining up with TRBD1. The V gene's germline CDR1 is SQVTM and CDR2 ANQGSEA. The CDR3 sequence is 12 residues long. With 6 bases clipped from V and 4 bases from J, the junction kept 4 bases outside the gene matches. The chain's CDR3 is CSVDREGTEAFF. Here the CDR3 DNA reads TGCAGCGTGGACAGGGAGGGCACTGAAGCTTTCTTT. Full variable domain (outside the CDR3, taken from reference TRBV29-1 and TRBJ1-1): SAVISQKPSRDICQRGTSLTIQCQVDSQVTMMFWYRQQPGQSLTLIATANQGSEATYESGFVIDKFPISRPNLTFSTLTVSNMSPEDSSIYLCSVDREGTEAFFGQGTRLTVV.

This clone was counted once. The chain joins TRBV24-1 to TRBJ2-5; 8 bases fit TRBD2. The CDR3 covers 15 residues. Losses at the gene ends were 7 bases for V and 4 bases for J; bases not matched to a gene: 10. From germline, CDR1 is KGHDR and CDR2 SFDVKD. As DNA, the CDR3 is TGTGCCACCAGCCCCGGGGGGGCCGGGATAGAGACCCAGTACTTC. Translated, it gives CATSPGGAGIETQYF.

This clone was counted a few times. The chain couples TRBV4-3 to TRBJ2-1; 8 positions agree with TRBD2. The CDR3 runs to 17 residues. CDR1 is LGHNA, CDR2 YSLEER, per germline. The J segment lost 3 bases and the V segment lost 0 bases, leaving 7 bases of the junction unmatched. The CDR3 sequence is CASSQDVPGLGYNEQFF. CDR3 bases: TGCGCCAGCAGCCAAGACGTCCCGGGACTAGGCTACAATGAGCAGTTCTTC.

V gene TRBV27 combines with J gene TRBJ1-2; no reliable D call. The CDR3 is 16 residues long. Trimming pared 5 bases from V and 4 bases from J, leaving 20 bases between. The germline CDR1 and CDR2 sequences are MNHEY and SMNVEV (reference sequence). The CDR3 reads CASSPTYEGVGYGYTF. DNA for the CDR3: TGTGCCAGCAGTCCAACTTATGAGGGCGTAGGCTATGGCTACACCTTC.

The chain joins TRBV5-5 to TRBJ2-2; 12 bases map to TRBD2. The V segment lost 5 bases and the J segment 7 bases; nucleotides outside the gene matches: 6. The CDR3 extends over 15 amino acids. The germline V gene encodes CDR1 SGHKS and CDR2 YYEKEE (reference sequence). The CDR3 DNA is TGTGCCAGCAGTCGGACTAGCGGGGCGGACGGGGAGCTGTTTTTT. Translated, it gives CASSRTSGADGELFF.

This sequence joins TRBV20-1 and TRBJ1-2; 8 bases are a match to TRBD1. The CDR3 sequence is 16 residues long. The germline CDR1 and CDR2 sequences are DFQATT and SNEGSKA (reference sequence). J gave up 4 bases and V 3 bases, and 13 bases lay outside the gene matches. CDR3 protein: CSASKQGGAISYGYTF. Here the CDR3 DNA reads TGCAGTGCTAGTAAACAGGGGGGGGCCATCAGCTATGGCTACACCTTC.

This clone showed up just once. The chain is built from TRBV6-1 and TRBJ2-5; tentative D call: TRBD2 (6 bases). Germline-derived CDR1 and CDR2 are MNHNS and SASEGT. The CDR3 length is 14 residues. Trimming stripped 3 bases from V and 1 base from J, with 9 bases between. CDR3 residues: CASSETRVQETQYF. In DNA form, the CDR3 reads TGTGCCAGCAGTGAGACTAGGGTCCAAGAGACCCAGTACTTC.

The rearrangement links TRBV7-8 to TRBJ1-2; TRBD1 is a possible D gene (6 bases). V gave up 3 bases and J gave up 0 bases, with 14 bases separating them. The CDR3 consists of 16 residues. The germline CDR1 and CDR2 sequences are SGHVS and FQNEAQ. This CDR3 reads CASSFSRDKSNYGYTF. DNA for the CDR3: TGTGCCAGCAGCTTTTCCCGGGACAAGTCTAACTATGGCTACACCTTC.

The chain's CDR3 is CASCHRFEAYEQYF. DNA for the CDR3: TGTGCCAGCTGTCACAGGTTTGAGGCGTACGAGCAGTACTTC. The chain joins TRBV21-1 to TRBJ2-7; the table names TRBD1, a call not compared with the DNA. TRBV21-1 is a known pseudogene. This CDR3 region has 14 residues.

CDR3 protein: CASSLVPGTGREQYF. The CDR3 nucleotides are TGTGCCAGCAGCTTGGTCCCCGGGACAGGGCGCGAGCAGTACTTC. The V gene is TRBV5-5, the J gene TRBJ2-7, with TRBD1 identical over 9 bases. The trim removed 0 bases at V and 6 bases at J, leaving 7 bases unmatched. Germline loops: CDR1 SGHKS, CDR2 YYEKEE (reference sequence). The CDR3 length is 15 residues. Drawing the rest from reference TRBV5-5 and TRBJ2-7, the complete variable domain is DAGVTQSPTHLIKTRGQQVTLRCSPISGHKSVSWYQQVLGQGPQFIFQYYEKEERGRGNFPDRFSARQFPNYSSELNVNALLLGDSALYLCASSLVPGTGREQYFGPGTRLTVT.

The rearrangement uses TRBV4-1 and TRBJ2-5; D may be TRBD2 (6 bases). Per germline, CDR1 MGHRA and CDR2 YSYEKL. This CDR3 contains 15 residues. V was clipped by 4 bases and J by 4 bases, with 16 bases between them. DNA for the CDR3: TGCGCCAGCAGCCTCCTAGGGACTGTTGGAGAGACCCAGTACTTC. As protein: CASSLLGTVGETQYF.

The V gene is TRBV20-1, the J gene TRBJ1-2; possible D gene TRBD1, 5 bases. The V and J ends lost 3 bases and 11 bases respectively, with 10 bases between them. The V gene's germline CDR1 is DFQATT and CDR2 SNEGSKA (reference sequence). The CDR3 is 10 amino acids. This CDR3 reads CSASGRGYTF. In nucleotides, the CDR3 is TGCAGTGCTAGTGGCCGGGGGTACACCTTC.